This T cell receptor (beta chain) was sequenced during a study of cytomegalovirus exposure and HLA in healthy donors. V shed 4 bases and J 5 bases; nucleotides not matched to a gene: 8. Looked up from germline, CDR1 is SGHDN and CDR2 is FVKESK. The CDR3 length is 16 residues. Profiling relied on immunoSEQ multiplex PCR, and the TCRdb table lists in-frame clones only, not all of them. The sample has tens of thousands of clones; about 94% are singletons. The receptor was derived from a man aged 18-30 years in good health and CMV-seropositive. The source material was PBMCs. This rearrangement joins TRBV14 to TRBJ2-2; the match to TRBD2 covers 9 bases. CDR3 in DNA: TGTGCCAGCAGCCCCCTGGGACTAGCAGGAACCGGGGAGCTGTTTTTT. It is translated as CASSPLGLAGTGELFF.